Below are 26 T cell receptor beta chains sequenced from a single sample in a study of T cell clones after liver transplantation. Generated by immunoSEQ multiplex PCR, the TCRdb table keeps only in-frame clones and is missing some. The profile shows 85,000 to 130,000 clones, 82% of them singletons. Specimen: CD4+ T cells from blood, collected before liver transplant. The receptors stem from a human donor who received a liver transplant.

This rearrangement joins TRBV28 to TRBJ2-3; the D call may be TRBD1 or TRBD2 (6 bases each). The CDR3 loop spans 15 amino acids. The germline V and J ends were trimmed by 5 bases and 2 bases, with 14 bases remaining between them. Germline CDR1 MDHEN, CDR2 SYDVKM. The CDR3 spells CASSPGGLITDTQYF. The CDR3 nucleotides are TGTGCCAGCAGTCCCGGGGGCCTCATCACAGATACGCAGTATTTT.

This sequence joins TRBV29-1 and TRBJ1-1, with a weak D call TRBD1 (5 bases). Between the trimmed V and J ends, which lost 8 bases and 4 bases, there was a span of 14 bases. This CDR3 comprises 12 residues. Germline CDR1 and CDR2: SQVTM and ANQGSEA. In nucleotides, the CDR3 is TGCAGCTCAGGGATCGGGGGCACTGAAGCTTTCTTT. Protein: CSSGIGGTEAFF.

This clone was counted a few times. Here the CDR3 DNA reads TGTGCCAGCAGTTTGCGGGCGCTAGCGGGAGTTATCAATGAGCAGTTCTTC. Amino acids: CASSLRALAGVINEQFF. The rearrangement links TRBV27 to TRBJ2-1; 10 bases line up with TRBD2. The CDR3 loop spans 17 amino acids. Germline CDR1 and CDR2: MNHEY and SMNVEV (reference sequence). The ends lost 3 bases at V and 6 bases at J; junction bases unmatched: 11.

This clone was detected once. The chain is built from TRBV29-1 and TRBJ1-1; D is undetermined. The CDR3 sequence is 13 residues long. The germline V and J ends were trimmed by 6 bases and 0 bases, with 11 bases remaining between them. CDR1 and CDR2 from the germline V gene are SQVTM and ANQGSEA. The CDR3 loop is CSVVEVLNTEAFF. CDR3 sequence (DNA): TGCAGCGTGGTTGAGGTTTTGAACACTGAAGCTTTCTTT.

The chain carries TRBV29-1 and TRBJ2-7, with a weak D call TRBD2 (5 bases). The V gene's germline CDR1 is SQVTM and CDR2 ANQGSEA. Trimming stripped 4 bases from V and 5 bases from J, with 12 bases between. This CDR3 is built from 12 residues. The CDR3 nucleotides are TGCAGCGTTGTCCCTAGCAGTCACGAGCAGTACTTC. Translating gives CSVVPSSHEQYF.

V and J are TRBV9 and TRBJ2-2; D not resolved. CDR3 length: 15 amino acids. Germline CDR1 SGDLS, CDR2 YYNGEE. Trimming removed 2 bases from V and 0 bases from J, with 8 bases in between. The CDR3 here is CASSVFTSNTGELFF. DNA for the CDR3: TGTGCCAGCAGCGTTTTCACCTCGAACACCGGGGAGCTGTTTTTT.

The chain recombines TRBV5-6 with TRBJ1-2; TRBD1 might be the D (5 bases). This CDR3 region has 15 residues. CDR1 is SGHDT, CDR2 YYEEEE, per germline. Trimming took off 0 bases at V and 8 bases at J, with 17 bases between the two ends. The CDR3 region has the DNA TGTGCCAGCAGCTTGGGGCAGGGAAGGGTGAAGGGCTACACCTTC. This codes for CASSLGQGRVKGYTF.

This sequence joins TRBV19 and TRBJ1-1; the D gene is possibly TRBD1 (5 bases). Trimming took off 4 bases at V and 5 bases at J, with 14 bases between the two ends. The CDR3 runs 14 residues. From germline, CDR1 is LNHDA and CDR2 SQIVND (reference sequence). CDR3 in amino acids: CASSTPTVRTEAFF. The CDR3, as DNA: TGTGCCAGTAGTACCCCGACAGTCCGGACTGAAGCTTTCTTT.

The V gene is TRBV6-6, the J gene TRBJ2-7, with 8 bases aligning to TRBD2. Trimming removed 6 bases from V and 7 bases from J; junction bases left unmatched: 14. Germline lookup yields CDR1 MNHNY and CDR2 SVGAGI (reference sequence). The CDR3 covers 15 residues. CDR3 in amino acids: CASSLGQREFGEQYF. CDR3 sequence (DNA): TGTGCCAGCAGCCTGGGCCAGCGGGAGTTCGGGGAGCAGTACTTC.

V is TRBV7-3 and J is TRBJ2-2; no clear D gene. Between the trimmed V and J ends, which lost 4 bases and 4 bases, there was a span of 10 bases. CDR1 is SGHTA, CDR2 FQGTGA, per germline. The CDR3 runs 14 residues. Here the CDR3 reads CASSWTVGTGELFF. The CDR3, as DNA: TGTGCCAGCAGCTGGACGGTGGGCACCGGGGAGCTGTTTTTT. Full variable domain (rest looked up from reference TRBV7-3 and TRBJ2-2): GAGVSQTPSNKVTEKGKYVELRCDPISGHTALYWYRQSLGQGPEFLIYFQGTGAADDSGLPNDRFFAVRPEGSVSTLKIQRTERGDSAVYLCASSWTVGTGELFFGEGSRLTVL.

V usage is TRBV29-1 and J usage is TRBJ2-3; perhaps TRBD1 as D (7 bases). The CDR3 is made up of 15 amino acids. Trimming took 3 bases from V and 4 from J, leaving 17 bases between them. Germline CDR1 and CDR2: SQVTM and ANQGSEA. The DNA for the CDR3 is TGCAGCGTTGAGAACCCCACAGGGGAGGCAGATACGCAGTATTTT. Amino acid sequence: CSVENPTGEADTQYF.

V usage is TRBV7-8 and J usage is TRBJ1-3; D remains unclear. The germline V gene has CDR1 SGHVS and CDR2 FQNEAQ. The V gene lost 4 bases and the J gene lost 2 bases, with 0 bases spanning the gap. The CDR3 is 11 amino acids. CDR3 protein: CASSSGNTIYF. DNA for the CDR3: TGTGCCAGCAGCTCTGGAAACACCATATATTTT.

This clone was picked up a small number of times. The chain is built from TRBV20-1 and TRBJ1-2; no firm D call. Trimming pared 0 bases from V and 11 bases from J, leaving 7 bases between. Germline lookup yields CDR1 DFQATT and CDR2 SNEGSKA (reference sequence). This CDR3 is 10 amino acids long. CDR3 DNA: TGCAGTGCTAGAGATTCGGAGTACACCTTC. As protein: CSARDSEYTF.

This chain joins TRBV5-1 and TRBJ2-4, with D perhaps assigned TRBD1 or TRBD2 (5 bases each). Trimming shortened V by 0 bases and J by 2 bases, and 21 bases separated the two germline ends. The germline gives CDR1 SGHRS, CDR2 YFSETQ. The CDR3 contains 19 residues. CDR3 sequence (DNA): TGCGCCAGCAGCTTGGGCGGAGGCGTGACAGAGTCCACCAAAAACATTCAGTACTTC. Translating it yields CASSLGGGVTESTKNIQYF.

This chain joins TRBV7-9 and TRBJ2-3; 8 bases align to TRBD2. The germline V gene encodes CDR1 SEHNR and CDR2 FQNEAQ (reference sequence). V trimming: 5 bases; J trimming: 8 bases; junction bases outside the gene matches: 12. The CDR3 is made up of 15 amino acids. The CDR3 region has the DNA TGTGCCAGCAGCCCGGGCAGCGGGGGACATATTACGCAGTATTTT. Translated: CASSPGSGGHITQYF.

This clone has just a few counts. The chain has TRBV5-8 and TRBJ2-7; 7 bases agree with TRBD2. There are 15 residues in the CDR3. Trimming at V came to 1 base and at J to 2 bases, leaving 6 bases not matched to a gene. Germline CDR1 reads SGHTS; CDR2 reads YDEGEE. This CDR3 is CASSLIRTRAYEQYF. The DNA of the CDR3 is TGTGCCAGCAGCTTGATACGGACTAGGGCCTACGAGCAGTACTTC.

This chain connects TRBV4-3 to TRBJ2-3; D remains ambiguous. The CDR3 totals 15 residues. V was cut by 0 bases and J by 2 bases, with 9 bases left in between. Germline V gives CDR1 LGHNA, CDR2 YSLEER. The CDR3 region is CASSQDPQTTDTQYF. The CDR3 DNA reads as TGCGCCAGCAGCCAAGATCCCCAAACCACAGATACGCAGTATTTT.

This chain links TRBV2 with TRBJ2-2; 7 bases are a match to TRBD2. Germline V lookup: CDR1 SNHLY, CDR2 FYNNEI. Losses at the gene ends were 5 bases for V and 6 bases for J; bases not matched to a gene: 3. The CDR3 is 13 residues long. The CDR3 DNA sequence: TGTGCCAGCAGTCAACTAGCGTCCGGGGAGCTGTTTTTT. It yields the protein CASSQLASGELFF.

The chain is built from TRBV18 and TRBJ2-5; 7 nucleotides match TRBD1. CDR1 is KGHSH, CDR2 LQKENI, per germline. V shed 3 bases, J shed 3 bases, and the junction held 7 bases outside the gene matches. This CDR3 spans 15 amino acids. The CDR3 DNA follows: TGTGCCAGCTCACCCGAGACGGGACAGAAAGAGACCCAGTACTTC. It encodes CASSPETGQKETQYF. The entire variable domain, with the rest obtained from reference TRBV18 and TRBJ2-5, is as follows: NAGVMQNPRHLVRRRGQEARLRCSPMKGHSHVYWYRQLPEEGLKFMVYLQKENIIDESGMPKERFSAEFPKEGPSILRIQQVVRGDSAAYFCASSPETGQKETQYFGPGTRLLVL.

The rearrangement links TRBV6-1 to TRBJ1-2; 10 nucleotides agree with TRBD1. CDR3 length equals 15 residues. CDR1 is MNHNS and CDR2 is SASEGT in the germline V gene. Trimming cost V 1 base and J 6 bases; bases outside gene matches: 5. The CDR3 DNA reads TGTGCCAGCAGTGAAGGGTTGGGACAGGGGAATGGCTACACCTTC. Residues: CASSEGLGQGNGYTF.

The chain employs TRBV7-2 and TRBJ2-1, with D unresolved. V was clipped by 6 bases and J by 3 bases, with 6 bases between them. CDR1 and CDR2 from the germline V gene are SGHTA and FQGNSA. This CDR3 contains 12 residues. CDR3 coding DNA: TGTGCCAGCAGGTCAGGCTACAATGAGCAGTTCTTC. Its translation: CASRSGYNEQFF. The complete variable domain, with remaining parts taken from reference TRBV7-2 and TRBJ2-1, reads GAGVSQSPSNKVTEKGKDVELRCDPISGHTALYWYRQSLGQGLEFLIYFQGNSAPDKSGLPSDRFSAERTGGSVSTLTIQRTQQEDSAVYLCASRSGYNEQFFGPGTRLTVL.

The rearrangement joins TRBV19 to TRBJ2-1; 14 nucleotides match TRBD2. The CDR3 spans 16 residues. Germline CDR1 reads LNHDA; CDR2 reads SQIVND (reference sequence). The V and J ends lost 4 bases and 6 bases, in that order; junction bases with no gene match: 5. This chain's CDR3 is CASSRGLAGVGNEQFF. CDR3 nucleotides: TGTGCCAGTAGTAGGGGACTAGCGGGAGTCGGCAATGAGCAGTTCTTC.

J is TRBJ2-7 and V is TRBV7-8; 7 bases line up with TRBD1. The CDR3 sequence is 16 residues long. J gave up 7 bases and V 1 base, and 13 bases lay outside the gene matches. Germline V CDR1 and CDR2: SGHVS, FQNEAQ. In DNA form, the CDR3 reads TGTGCCAGCAGCTTAGTTTCCTGGGACAGCCTTGGGGAGCAGTACTTC. This gives the protein CASSLVSWDSLGEQYF. Filled out from reference TRBV7-8 and TRBJ2-7, the complete variable domain reads GAGVSQSPRYKVAKRGQDVALRCDPISGHVSLFWYQQALGQGPEFLTYFQNEAQLDKSGLPSDRFFAERPEGSVSTLKIQRTQQEDSAVYLCASSLVSWDSLGEQYFGPGTRLTVT.

The genes are TRBV7-8 and TRBJ2-5; weak D call: TRBD2 (6 bases). CDR1 is SGHVS, CDR2 FQNEAQ, per germline. Trimming removed 4 bases from V and 2 bases from J, with 11 bases in between. CDR3 length: 14 amino acids. The CDR3 DNA reads TGTGCCAGCAGCTCCCTTGCGGGGCAAGAGACCCAGTACTTC. Protein product: CASSSLAGQETQYF. The whole variable domain, filled in from reference TRBV7-8 and TRBJ2-5, reads GAGVSQSPRYKVAKRGQDVALRCDPISGHVSLFWYQQALGQGPEFLTYFQNEAQLDKSGLPSDRFFAERPEGSVSTLKIQRTQQEDSAVYLCASSSLAGQETQYFGPGTRLLVL.

A few counts support this clone. V is TRBV25-1 and J is TRBJ2-1, with 9 bases fitting TRBD2. The CDR3 is 15 residues long. CDR1 is MGHDK, CDR2 SYGVNS, per germline. J gave up 6 bases and V 8 bases, and 11 bases lay outside the gene matches. CDR3 protein: CASVGPGLAINEQFF. In DNA, the CDR3 is TGTGCCAGCGTAGGACCGGGACTAGCCATCAATGAGCAGTTCTTC.

The J gene is TRBJ2-1, the V gene TRBV7-2, with 7 bases identical to TRBD2. The CDR3 sequence is 16 residues long. The V and J ends lost 5 bases and 2 bases, in that order; junction bases with no gene match: 9. CDR1 is SGHTA, CDR2 FQGNSA, per germline. The CDR3 DNA follows: TGTGCCAGCAGCCTAAGGGGACTACCGCCCTACAATGAGCAGTTCTTC. This sequence encodes CASSLRGLPPYNEQFF.